The clone carrying this T cell receptor beta chain was observed a handful of times. Its target is not known. CDR1 MGHRA and CDR2 YSYEKL come from the germline V gene. V was shortened by 0 bases and J by 5 bases, with 10 bases between the two germline ends. The CDR3 totals 14 residues. The data originate from a study of T cells after yellow fever vaccination. Synthesis of TCR cDNA relied on 5'RACE template switching, which attached a universal primer site and UMIs. TCRdb used MiXCR to reprocess the 5' RACE reads, holding one entry per CDR3 protein. Here the sample spans around 200,000 distinct CDR3 sequences, around 10% being singletons. General observations from the study: Only a minor proportion of clonotypes was detected across both CD4 and CD8 compartments. Most clones from primary vaccination resurfaced after the booster (about 95% CD4, around 89% CD8).

The V call is TRBV4-1, the J call TRBJ1-1, with no clear D. The input for sequencing was CD8+ T cells sorted from PBMCs, taken 15 days after the yellow fever booster vaccination. The TCR sequence derives from a man between 18 and 29 years old who received the YFV17D yellow fever vaccine. The CDR3 nucleotides read TGCGCCAGCAGCCAAGACGGTAAGGGAACTGAAGCTTTCTTT. This encodes CASSQDGKGTEAFF.